This TCR beta chain was sequenced during a study of HIV-infected patients and healthy controls. Germline lookup yields CDR1 PRHDT and CDR2 FYEKMQ (reference sequence). The CDR3 contains 15 residues. V gave up 0 bases and J gave up 3 bases, with 12 bases separating them. From the 5' RACE reads, TCRdb called clonotypes with MiXCR, one entry per CDR3 protein. The table has about 17,000 distinct CDR3 sequences, around 17% seen once. This clonotype was picked up many times. The clonotype comes from a human donor in good health. The genes are TRBV13 and TRBJ2-7, with D possibly TRBD2 on 6 matching bases. The sample comprised CD8+ T cells from blood. CDR3 amino acids: CASSLGRGTDYEQYF. The CDR3 coding sequence is TGTGCCAGCAGCTTAGGGCGGGGCACTGACTACGAGCAGTACTTC.